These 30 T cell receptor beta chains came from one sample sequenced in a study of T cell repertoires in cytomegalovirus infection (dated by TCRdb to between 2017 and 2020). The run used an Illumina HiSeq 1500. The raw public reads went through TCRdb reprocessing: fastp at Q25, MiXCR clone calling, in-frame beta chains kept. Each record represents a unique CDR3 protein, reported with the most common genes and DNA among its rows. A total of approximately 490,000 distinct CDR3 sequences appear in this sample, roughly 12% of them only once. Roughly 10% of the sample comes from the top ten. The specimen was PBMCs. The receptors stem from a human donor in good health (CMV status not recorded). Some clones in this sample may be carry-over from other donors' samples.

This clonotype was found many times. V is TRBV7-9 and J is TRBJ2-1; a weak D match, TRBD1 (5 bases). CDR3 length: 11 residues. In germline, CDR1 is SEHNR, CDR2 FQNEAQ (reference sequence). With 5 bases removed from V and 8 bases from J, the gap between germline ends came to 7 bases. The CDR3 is CASSTQDEQFF. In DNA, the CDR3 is TGTGCCAGCAGCACACAGGATGAGCAGTTCTTC. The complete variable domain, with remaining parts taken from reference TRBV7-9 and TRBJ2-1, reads DTGVSQNPRHKITKRGQNVTFRCDPISEHNRLYWYRQTLGQGPEFLTYFQNEAQLEKSRLLSDRFSAERPKGSFSTLEIQRTEQGDSAMYLCASSTQDEQFFGPGTRLTVL.

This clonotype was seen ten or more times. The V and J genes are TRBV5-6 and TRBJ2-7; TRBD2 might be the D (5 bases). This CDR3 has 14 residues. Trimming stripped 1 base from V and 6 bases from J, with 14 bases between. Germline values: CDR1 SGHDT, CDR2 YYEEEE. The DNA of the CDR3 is TGTGCCAGCAGCTTGTGGGAGCCCCTCCGCGAGCAGTACTTC. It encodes CASSLWEPLREQYF.

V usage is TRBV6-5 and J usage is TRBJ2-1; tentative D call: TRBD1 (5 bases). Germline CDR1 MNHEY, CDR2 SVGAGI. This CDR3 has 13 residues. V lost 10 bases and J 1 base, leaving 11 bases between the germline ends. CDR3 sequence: CATQETSYNEQFF. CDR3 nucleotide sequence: TGTGCCACACAGGAGACTTCCTACAATGAGCAGTTCTTC.

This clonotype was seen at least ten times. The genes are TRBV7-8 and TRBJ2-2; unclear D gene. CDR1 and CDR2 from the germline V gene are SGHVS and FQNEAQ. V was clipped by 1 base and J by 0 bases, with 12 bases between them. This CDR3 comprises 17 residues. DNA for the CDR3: TGTGCCAGCAGCTTAGAGGCAGGCCTTCCGAACACCGGGGAGCTGTTTTTT. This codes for CASSLEAGLPNTGELFF.

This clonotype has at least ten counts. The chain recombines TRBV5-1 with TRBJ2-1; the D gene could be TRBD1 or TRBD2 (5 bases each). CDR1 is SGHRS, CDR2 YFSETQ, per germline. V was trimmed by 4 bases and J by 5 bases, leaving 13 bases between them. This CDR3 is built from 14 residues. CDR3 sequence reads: CASSPVRGDNEQFF. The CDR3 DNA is TGCGCCAGCAGCCCCGTTCGGGGCGACAATGAGCAGTTCTTC.

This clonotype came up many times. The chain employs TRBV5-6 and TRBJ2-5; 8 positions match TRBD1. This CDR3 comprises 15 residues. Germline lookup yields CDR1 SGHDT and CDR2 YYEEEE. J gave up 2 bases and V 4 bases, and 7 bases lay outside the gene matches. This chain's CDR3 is CASSPDRGTQETQYF. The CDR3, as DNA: TGTGCCAGCAGCCCCGACAGGGGCACACAAGAGACCCAGTACTTC.

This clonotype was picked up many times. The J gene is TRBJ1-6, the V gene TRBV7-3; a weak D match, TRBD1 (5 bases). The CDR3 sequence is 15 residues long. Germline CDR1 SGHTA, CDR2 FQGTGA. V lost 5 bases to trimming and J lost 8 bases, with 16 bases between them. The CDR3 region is CASSPLGRRDSPLHF. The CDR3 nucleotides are TGTGCCAGCAGCCCTCTCGGTCGCAGGGATTCACCCCTCCACTTT. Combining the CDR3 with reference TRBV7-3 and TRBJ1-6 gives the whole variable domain GAGVSQTPSNKVTEKGKYVELRCDPISGHTALYWYRQSLGQGPEFLIYFQGTGAADDSGLPNDRFFAVRPEGSVSTLKIQRTERGDSAVYLCASSPLGRRDSPLHFGNGTRLTVT.

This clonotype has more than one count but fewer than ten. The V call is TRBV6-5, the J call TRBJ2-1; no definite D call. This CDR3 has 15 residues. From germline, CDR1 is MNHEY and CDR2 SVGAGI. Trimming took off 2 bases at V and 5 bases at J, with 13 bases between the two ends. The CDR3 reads CASSYAGIGDNEQFF. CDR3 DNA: TGTGCCAGCAGTTACGCTGGGATAGGAGACAATGAGCAGTTCTTC.

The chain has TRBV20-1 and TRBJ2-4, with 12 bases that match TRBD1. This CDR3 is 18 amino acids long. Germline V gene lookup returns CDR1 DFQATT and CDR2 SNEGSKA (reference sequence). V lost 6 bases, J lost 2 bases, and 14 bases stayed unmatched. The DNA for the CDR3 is TGCAGTGCCCCCGGGGGACAGGGGGCGCGGGGGACCAAAAACATTCAGTACTTC. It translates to CSAPGGQGARGTKNIQYF.

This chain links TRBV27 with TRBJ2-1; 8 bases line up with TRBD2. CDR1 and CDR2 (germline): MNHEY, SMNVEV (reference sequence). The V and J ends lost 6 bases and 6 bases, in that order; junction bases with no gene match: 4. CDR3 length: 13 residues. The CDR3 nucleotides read TGTGCCAGCAGCCGGGGGGGGGGCAATGAGCAGTTCTTC. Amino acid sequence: CASSRGGGNEQFF.

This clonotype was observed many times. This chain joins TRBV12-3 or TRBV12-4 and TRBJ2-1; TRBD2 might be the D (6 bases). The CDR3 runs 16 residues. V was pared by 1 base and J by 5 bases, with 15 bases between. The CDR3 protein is CASSLVRRAGNNEQFF. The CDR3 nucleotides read TGTGCCAGCAGTTTAGTTAGGAGGGCAGGGAACAATGAGCAGTTCTTC.

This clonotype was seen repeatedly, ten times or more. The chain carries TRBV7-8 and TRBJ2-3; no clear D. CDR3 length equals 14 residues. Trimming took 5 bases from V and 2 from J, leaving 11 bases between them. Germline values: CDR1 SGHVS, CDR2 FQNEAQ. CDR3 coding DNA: TGTGCCAGCAGCCCTATGGCAGTCACAGATACGCAGTATTTT. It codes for CASSPMAVTDTQYF.

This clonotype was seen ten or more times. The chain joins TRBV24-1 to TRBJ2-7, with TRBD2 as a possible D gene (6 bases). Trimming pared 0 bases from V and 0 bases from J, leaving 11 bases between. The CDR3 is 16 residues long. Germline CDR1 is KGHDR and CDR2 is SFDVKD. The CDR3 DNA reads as TGTGCCACCAGTGATTTGACTAGCCGCCTCTCCTACGAGCAGTACTTC. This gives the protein CATSDLTSRLSYEQYF.

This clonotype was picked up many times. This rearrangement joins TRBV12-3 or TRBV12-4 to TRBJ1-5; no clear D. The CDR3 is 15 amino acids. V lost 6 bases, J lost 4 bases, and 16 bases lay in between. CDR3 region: CASSPDGVENQPQHF. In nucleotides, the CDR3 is TGTGCCAGCAGCCCTGATGGGGTGGAAAATCAGCCCCAGCATTTT.

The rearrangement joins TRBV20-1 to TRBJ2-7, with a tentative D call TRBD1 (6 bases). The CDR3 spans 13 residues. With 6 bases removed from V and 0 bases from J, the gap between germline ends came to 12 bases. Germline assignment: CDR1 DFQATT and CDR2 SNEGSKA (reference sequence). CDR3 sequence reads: CSAATGNSYEQYF. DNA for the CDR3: TGCAGTGCCGCTACAGGGAACTCCTACGAGCAGTACTTC.

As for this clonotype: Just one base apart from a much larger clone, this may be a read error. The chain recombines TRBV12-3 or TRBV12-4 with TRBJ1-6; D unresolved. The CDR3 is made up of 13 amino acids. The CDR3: CASTPGASSPHHF. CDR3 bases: TGTGCCAGCACTCCCGGTGCTTCTTCACCCCACCACTTT.

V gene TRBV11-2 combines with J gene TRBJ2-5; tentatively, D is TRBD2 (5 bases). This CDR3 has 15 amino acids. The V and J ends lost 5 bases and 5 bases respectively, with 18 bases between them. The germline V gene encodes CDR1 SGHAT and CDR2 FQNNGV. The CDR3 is CASSKAGGALETQYF. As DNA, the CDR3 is TGTGCCAGCAGCAAGGCGGGTGGCGCCCTGGAGACCCAGTACTTC.

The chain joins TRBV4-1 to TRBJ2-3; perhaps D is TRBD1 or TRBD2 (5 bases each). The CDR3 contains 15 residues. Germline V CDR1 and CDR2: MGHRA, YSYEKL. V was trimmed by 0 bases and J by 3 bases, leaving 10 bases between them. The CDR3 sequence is CASSQEPGLTDTQYF. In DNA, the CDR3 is TGCGCCAGCAGCCAAGAGCCGGGGCTGACAGATACGCAGTATTTT.

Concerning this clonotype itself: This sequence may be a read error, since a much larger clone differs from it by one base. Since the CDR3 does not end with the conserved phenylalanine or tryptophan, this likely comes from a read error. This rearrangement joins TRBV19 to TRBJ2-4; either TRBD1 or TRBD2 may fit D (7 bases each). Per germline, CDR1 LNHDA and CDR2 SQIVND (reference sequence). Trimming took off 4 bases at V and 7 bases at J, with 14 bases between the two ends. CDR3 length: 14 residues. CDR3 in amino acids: CASSKGGGQNIQYI. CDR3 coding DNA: TGTGCCAGTAGTAAGGGAGGGGGCCAGAACATTCAGTACATC.

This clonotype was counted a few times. CDR3 protein: CSAIVPPQNQPQHF. In DNA form, the CDR3 reads TGCAGTGCTATCGTCCCCCCCCAGAATCAGCCCCAGCATTTT. This chain links TRBV20-1 with TRBJ1-5; D uncertain. CDR1 is DFQATT, CDR2 SNEGSKA, per germline (reference sequence). The CDR3 is made up of 14 amino acids. Trimming left V 4 bases short and J 4 bases short, with 14 bases between.

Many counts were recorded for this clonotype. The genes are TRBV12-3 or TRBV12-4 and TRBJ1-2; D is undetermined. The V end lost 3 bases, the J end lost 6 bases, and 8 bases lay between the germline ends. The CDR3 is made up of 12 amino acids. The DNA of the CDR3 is TGTGCCAGCAGTTTTGGTCAGAATGGCTACACCTTC. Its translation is CASSFGQNGYTF.

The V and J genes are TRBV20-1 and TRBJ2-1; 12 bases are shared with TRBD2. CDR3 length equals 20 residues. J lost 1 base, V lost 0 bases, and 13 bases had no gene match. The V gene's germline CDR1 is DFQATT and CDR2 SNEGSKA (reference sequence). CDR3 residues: CSARDRMTSGRPLSYNEQFF. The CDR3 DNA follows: TGCAGTGCTAGAGATCGTATGACTAGCGGGAGACCTCTTTCCTACAATGAGCAGTTCTTC.

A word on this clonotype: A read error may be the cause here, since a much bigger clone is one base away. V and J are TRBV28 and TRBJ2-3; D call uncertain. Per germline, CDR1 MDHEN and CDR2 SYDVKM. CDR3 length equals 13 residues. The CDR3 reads CGSMSTWADTQYF. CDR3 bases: TGTGGCAGCATGTCCACATGGGCAGATACGCAGTATTTT.

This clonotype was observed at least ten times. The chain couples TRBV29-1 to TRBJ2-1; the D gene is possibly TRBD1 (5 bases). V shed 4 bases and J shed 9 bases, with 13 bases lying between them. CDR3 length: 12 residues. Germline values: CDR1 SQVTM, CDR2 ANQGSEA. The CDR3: CSVVQGWGEQFF. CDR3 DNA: TGCAGCGTTGTGCAGGGTTGGGGTGAGCAGTTCTTC.

CDR3 nucleotide sequence: TGTGCCAGCAGTTTTGGGGGACTAGCGGGAGGGCCAGCAGATACGCAGTATTTT. Translation: CASSFGGLAGGPADTQYF. The chain is built from TRBV28 and TRBJ2-3; the match to TRBD2 covers 16 bases. The CDR3 sequence is 18 residues long. Germline CDR1 reads MDHEN; CDR2 reads SYDVKM. The trim removed 3 bases at V and 4 bases at J, leaving 7 bases unmatched.

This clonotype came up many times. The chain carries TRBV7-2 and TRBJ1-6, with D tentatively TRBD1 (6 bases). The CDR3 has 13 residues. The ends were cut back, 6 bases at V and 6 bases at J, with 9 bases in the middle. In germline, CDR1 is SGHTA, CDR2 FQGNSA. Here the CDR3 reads CASRRDTNSPLHF. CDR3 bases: TGTGCCAGCAGACGGGACACTAATTCACCCCTCCACTTT.

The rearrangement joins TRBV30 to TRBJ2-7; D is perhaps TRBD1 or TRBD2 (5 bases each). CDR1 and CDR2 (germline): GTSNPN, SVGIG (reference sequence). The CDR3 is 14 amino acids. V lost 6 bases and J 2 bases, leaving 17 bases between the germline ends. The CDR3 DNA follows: TGTGCCTGCATCCCCCGGGACGGCCCCTACGAGCAGTACTTC. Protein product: CACIPRDGPYEQYF.

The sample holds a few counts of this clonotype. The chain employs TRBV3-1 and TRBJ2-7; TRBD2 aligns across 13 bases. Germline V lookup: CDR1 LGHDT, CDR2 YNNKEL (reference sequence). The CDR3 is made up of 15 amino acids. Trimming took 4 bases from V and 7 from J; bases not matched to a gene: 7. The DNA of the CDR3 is TGTGCCAGCAGCCTACTAGCGGGAGGGTCCGCGGAGCAGTACTTC. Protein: CASSLLAGGSAEQYF.

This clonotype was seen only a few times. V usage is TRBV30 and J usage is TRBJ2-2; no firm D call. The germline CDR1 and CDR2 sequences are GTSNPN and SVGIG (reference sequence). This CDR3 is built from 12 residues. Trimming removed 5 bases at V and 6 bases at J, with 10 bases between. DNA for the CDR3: TGTGCCTGGTTCAGGATGGCCGGGGAGCTGTTTTTT. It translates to CAWFRMAGELFF.

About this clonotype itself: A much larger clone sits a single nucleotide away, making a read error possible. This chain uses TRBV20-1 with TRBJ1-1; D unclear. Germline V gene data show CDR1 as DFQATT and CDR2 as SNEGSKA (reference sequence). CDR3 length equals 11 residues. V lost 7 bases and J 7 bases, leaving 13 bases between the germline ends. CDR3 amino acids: CSVFAGIEAFF. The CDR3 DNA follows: TGCAGTGTTTTTGCCGGCATTGAAGCTTTCTTT.